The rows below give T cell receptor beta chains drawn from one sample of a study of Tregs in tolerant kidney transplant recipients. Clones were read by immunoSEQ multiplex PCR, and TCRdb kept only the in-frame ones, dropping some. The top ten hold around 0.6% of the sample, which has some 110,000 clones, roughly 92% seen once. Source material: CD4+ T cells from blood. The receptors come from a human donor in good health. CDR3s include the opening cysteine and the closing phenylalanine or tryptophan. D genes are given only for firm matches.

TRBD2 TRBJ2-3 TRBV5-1 TGCGCCAGCAGCCCCGGGACTAGCGTCGGTACGCAGTATTTT CASSPGTSVGTQYF
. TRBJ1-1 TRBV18 TGTGCCAGCTCACCACTTTCTTCTCCCGGGACAAAGAACACTGAAGCTTTCTTT CASSPLSSPGTKNTEAFF
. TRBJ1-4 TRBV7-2 TGTGCCAGCAGCTTAGTAGTCGGGGGTAATGAAAAACTGTTTTTT CASSLVVGGNEKLFF
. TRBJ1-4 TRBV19 TGTGCCAGTAGAAACCCGGGACGGGGAAATGAAAAACTGTTTTTT CASRNPGRGNEKLFF
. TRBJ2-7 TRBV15 TGTGCCACCAGCAGAGAATTCGCGGGGGCGTCCTACGAGCAGTACTTC CATSREFAGASYEQYF
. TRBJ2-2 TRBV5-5 TGTGCCAGCAGCTTGCAGTTTAGCGGCCCCGGGGAGCTGTTTTTT CASSLQFSGPGELFF
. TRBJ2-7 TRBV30 TGTGCCTGGCGGGTCGGCGTGGCCTACGAGCAGTACTTC CAWRVGVAYEQYF
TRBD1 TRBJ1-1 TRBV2 TGTGCCAGCCAGGGGGCGGACACTGAAGCTTTCTTT CASQGADTEAFF
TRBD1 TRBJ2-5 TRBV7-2 TGTGCCAGCAGCTTCCAGGGGGCCCGAGAGACCCAGTACTTC CASSFQGARETQYF
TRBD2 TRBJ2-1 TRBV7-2 TGTGCCAGCAGCTTCCTAGCGGGAGCGTCGGATGAGCAGTTCTTC CASSFLAGASDEQFF
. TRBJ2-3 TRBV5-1 TGCGCCAGCAGCTTGTCAATCTTTGCGGAAGACACAGATACGCAGTATTTT CASSLSIFAEDTDTQYF
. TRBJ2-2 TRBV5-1 TGCGCCAGCAGCGAGACAGGGAACACCGGGGAGCTGTTTTTT CASSETGNTGELFF
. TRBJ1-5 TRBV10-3 TGTGCCATCAGTGAGGGGGGGCTACCCAATCAGCCCCAGCATTTT CAISEGGLPNQPQHF
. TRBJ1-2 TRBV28 TGTGCCAGCAGTTTACGGGGCCCCAGCTATGGCTACACCTTC CASSLRGPSYGYTF
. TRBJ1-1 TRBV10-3 TGTGCCATCAGACCCGGGACGGGTTGGAACCAAGCTGAAGCTTTCTTT CAIRPGTGWNQAEAFF
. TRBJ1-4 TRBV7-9 TGTGCCAGCAGCCCTAGAGGTGAAAAACTGTTTTTT CASSPRGEKLFF
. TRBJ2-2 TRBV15 TGTGCCACCAGCGGGCCACAACTCGAGGGCGGGGAGCTGTTTTTT CATSGPQLEGGELFF
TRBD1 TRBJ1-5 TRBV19 TGTGCCAGTAGTATAGATAGGGGGCCCAATCAGCCCCAGCATTTT CASSIDRGPNQPQHF
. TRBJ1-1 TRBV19 TGTGCCAGTAGCTGGAGTTTCACTGAAGCTTTCTTT CASSWSFTEAFF
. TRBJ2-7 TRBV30 TGTGCCTGGAGTGCCCTCGACGAGCAGTACTTC CAWSALDEQYF
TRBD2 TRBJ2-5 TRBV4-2 TGTGCCAGCAGCCAAGCGTCCTCGGGGGGTTCGCAAGAGACCCAGTACTTC CASSQASSGGSQETQYF
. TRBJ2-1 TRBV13 TGTGCCAGCAGCTTCAGTCTTAGCAATGAGCAGTTCTTC CASSFSLSNEQFF